The text below deals with one T cell receptor beta chain. The antigen remains unidentified. The sample is drawn from a study of OX40 agonist ivuxolimab in advanced cancers. For the study at large: Dose-escalation subjects each had hepatocellular carcinoma, melanoma, renal cell or head and neck cancer. Participants, about 83% male, averaged around 60 years of age, ranging from 23 to 79. Study conclusions and caveats: Partly responding patients at 0.1-3.0 mg/kg showed some of the smallest clonal expansion.

Produced via immunoSEQ multiplex PCR; TCRdb's table is partial and in-frame only. The sample has roughly 70,000 clones, 85% to 90% seen once. Trimming took off 2 bases at V and 2 bases at J, with 13 bases between the two ends. This CDR3 spans 15 amino acids. CDR1 MNHEY and CDR2 SVGAGI come from the germline V gene. The chain is built from TRBV6-5 and TRBJ2-7; possibly TRBD2 for D (5 bases). The source was CD4+ or CD8+ T cells sorted from blood, collected in a trial of the OX40 agonist ivuxolimab. The source of this sequence is an adult with an advanced solid tumor such as melanoma, head and neck, liver or kidney cancer. The CDR3 loop is CASSYTAGLPYEQYF. CDR3 DNA sequence: TGTGCCAGCAGTTACACGGCGGGCCTCCCCTACGAGCAGTACTTC.